This T cell receptor beta chain emerged from a study of control samples from healthy donors and cancer patients. The data were produced by immunoSEQ multiplex PCR, yet TCRdb's version contains in-frame clones alone and is incomplete. The sample carries around 70,000 clones, more than 75% recorded once. The CDR3 contains 16 residues. V lost 0 bases and J 9 bases, leaving 19 bases between the germline ends. Germline assignment: CDR1 SGHRS and CDR2 YFSETQ. The sequenced sample consisted of PBMCs. V and J are TRBV5-1 and TRBJ1-3; D remains ambiguous. The TCR sequence derives from a woman aged 45-65 years with head and neck cancer. The CDR3 DNA is TGCGCCAGCAGCTTGGATCGCGGAGATCGGGGAGGCACCATATATTTT. It translates to CASSLDRGDRGGTIYF.